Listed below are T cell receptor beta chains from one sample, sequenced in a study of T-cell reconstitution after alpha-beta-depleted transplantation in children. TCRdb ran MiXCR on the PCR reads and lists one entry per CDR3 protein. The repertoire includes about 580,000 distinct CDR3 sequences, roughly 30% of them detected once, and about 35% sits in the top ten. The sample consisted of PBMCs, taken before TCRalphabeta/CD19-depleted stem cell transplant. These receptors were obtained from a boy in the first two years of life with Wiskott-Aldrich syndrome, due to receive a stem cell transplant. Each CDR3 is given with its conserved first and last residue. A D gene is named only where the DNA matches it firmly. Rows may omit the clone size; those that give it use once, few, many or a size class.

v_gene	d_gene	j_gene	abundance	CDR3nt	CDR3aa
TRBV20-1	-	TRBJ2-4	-	TGCAGTGCTAGCCCGGTGGGGGCGAAAAACATTCAGTACTTC	CSASPVGAKNIQYF
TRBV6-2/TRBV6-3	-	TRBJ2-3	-	TGTGCCAGCAGATACCGAGAGAACACAGATACGCAGTATTTT	CASRYRENTDTQYF
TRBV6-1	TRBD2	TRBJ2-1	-	TGTGCCAGCAGTCAAGAAGGACTAGCGGGAGGGCGGATAAATGAGCAGTGCTTC	CASSQEGLAGGRINEQCF
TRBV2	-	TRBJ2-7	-	TGTGCCAGCAGTTTGGACAGCCAGACCGAGCAGTACTTC	CASSLDSQTEQYF
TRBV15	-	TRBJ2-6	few	TGTGCCACCGGCGGTAGCTCTGGGGCCAACGTCCTGACTTTC	CATGGSSGANVLTF
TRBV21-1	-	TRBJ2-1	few	TGTGCCAGCTTCCCGGACAGGGCGAGATTCAATGAGCAGTTCTTC	CASFPDRARFNEQFF
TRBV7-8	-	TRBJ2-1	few	TGTGCCAGCAGCTTAGCTGGAGGGACAATACTGTACAATGAGCAGTTCTTC	CASSLAGGTILYNEQFF
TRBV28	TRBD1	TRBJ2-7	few	TGTGCCAGCACCCGGGGACAGGGCGCCTACGAGCAGTACTTC	CASTRGQGAYEQYF
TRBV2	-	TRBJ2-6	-	TGTGCCAGCAGTGTATCAGATATCCGCTCTGGGGCCAACGTCCTGACTTTC	CASSVSDIRSGANVLTF
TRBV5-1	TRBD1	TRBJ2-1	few	TGCGCCAGCAGCTTGTCCCCTGGGACAGGGTTTCGTAATGAGCAGTTCTTC	CASSLSPGTGFRNEQFF
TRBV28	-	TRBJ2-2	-	TGTGCCAGCAGTTTATACTCGGGGGCCGGGGAGCTGTTTTTT	CASSLYSGAGELFF
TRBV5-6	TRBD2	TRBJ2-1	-	TGTGCCAGCAGCTTTCCGGGACTAGCAGGCTACAATGAGCAGTTCTTC	CASSFPGLAGYNEQFF
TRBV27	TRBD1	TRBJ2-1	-	TGTGCCAGGATTTCGACAGGGGGCGCGACTTATGAGCAGTTCTTC	CARISTGGATYEQFF
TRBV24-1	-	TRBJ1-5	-	TGTGCCACCAGTGATTTGAAAGGGCAGAGGTCGAATCAGCCCCAGCATTTT	CATSDLKGQRSNQPQHF
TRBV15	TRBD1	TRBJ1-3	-	TGTGCCACCAGCAGAGATATCGGGACAGGGAGGATCTCTGGAAACACCATATATTTT	CATSRDIGTGRISGNTIYF
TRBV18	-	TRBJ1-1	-	TGTGCCAGCTCGGACAGGAACACTGAAGCTTTCTTT	CASSDRNTEAFF
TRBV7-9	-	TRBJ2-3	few	TGTGCCAGCAGCTCGACTGGCGGTTACACAGATACGCAGTATTTT	CASSSTGGYTDTQYF
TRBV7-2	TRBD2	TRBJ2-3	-	TGTGCCAGCAGCTTAGTCGGCGGGAGTGTTGGGGATACGCAGTATTTT	CASSLVGGSVGDTQYF
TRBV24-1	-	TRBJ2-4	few	TGTGCCACCAGTGATTTCGGGAACATTCAGTACTTC	CATSDFGNIQYF
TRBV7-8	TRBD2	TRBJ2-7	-	TGTGCCAGCAGCTTACGGCGGGAGGGCTACGAGCAGTACTTC	CASSLRREGYEQYF
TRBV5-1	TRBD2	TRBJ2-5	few	TGCGCCAGTAGGACTAGCGGTGTGGAGACCCAGTACTTC	CASRTSGVETQYF
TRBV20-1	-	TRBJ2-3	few	TGCAGTGCTAGCCGGCCGGGTCGCACAGATACGCAGTATTTT	CSASRPGRTDTQYF
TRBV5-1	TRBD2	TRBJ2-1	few	TGCGCCAGCAGCCGCCTAGCGGGAGCCGATGAGCAGTTCTTC	CASSRLAGADEQFF
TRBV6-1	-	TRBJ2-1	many	TGCGCCAGCAGCGAGGGAACCTACAATGAGCAGTTCTTC	CASSEGTYNEQFF
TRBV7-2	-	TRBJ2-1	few	TGTGCCAGCAGCTTAGGGCCTAGCGATTACAATGAGCAGTTCTTC	CASSLGPSDYNEQFF
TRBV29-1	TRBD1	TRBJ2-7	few	TGCAGCGTCCGGACAGGCCTCGAGCAGTACTTC	CSVRTGLEQYF
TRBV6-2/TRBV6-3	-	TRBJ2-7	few	TGTGCCAGCAGCCGTAGCACCCCCTACGAGCAGTACTTC	CASSRSTPYEQYF
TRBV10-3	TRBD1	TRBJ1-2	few	TGTGCCATCACCGAGGACAGGGCCTATGGCTACACCTTC	CAITEDRAYGYTF
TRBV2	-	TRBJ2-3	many	TGTGCCAGCAGGAGGACAGATACGCAGTATTTT	CASRRTDTQYF